This TCR beta chain derives from a study of shared clonotypes between healthy human individuals. Whole-study findings and limits: Some clonotypes were shared by all four sorted-subset donors, while others were not shared. The non-shared ones had lower generation probabilities than the shared ones. Clonotypes that were shared across several donors made up roughly 5% of naive CD4 clonotypes.

Several immunoSEQ plates held equal portions of the genomic DNA taken from each subset. Method: immunoSEQ multiplex PCR; TCRdb's copy keeps in-frame clones and lacks some. The profile shows about 820,000 clones, roughly 92% of them singletons. Trimming removed 3 bases at V and 5 bases at J, with 15 bases between. This CDR3 is 15 amino acids long. Germline V CDR1 and CDR2: SGHTA, FQGNSA. Naive-designated CD8 cells lacked CD45RO, were positively enriched for CCR7, and omitted terminally differentiated effector memory CD45RA+ cells. Notes on this clone: Its target is not known.

The specimen sequenced was naive CD8+ T cells sorted from blood. The rearrangement uses TRBV7-2 and TRBJ2-3; D might be TRBD1 (5 bases). This TCR came from a man aged 25-40 years in good health. DNA for the CDR3: TGTGCCAGCAGCTTCTTGGGCAGGGTAAGAGATACGCAGTATTTT. Protein sequence: CASSFLGRVRDTQYF.